The 4 T cell receptor beta chains given below trace back to one sample, sequenced in a study of cytomegalovirus exposure and HLA in healthy donors. Use of 60 Vbeta and 13 Jbeta primers characterized the PCR. Libraries were prepared by immunoSEQ multiplex PCR; TCRdb keeps only in-frame clonotypes and omits some of them. Of around 130,000 clones in the sample, approximately 85% were seen once. Sequencing was carried out using PBMCs. The source of these receptors is a boy aged 5 to 17 in good health and CMV-seronegative.

The chain has TRBV9 and TRBJ1-1, with 7 positions matching TRBD1. Germline lookup yields CDR1 SGDLS and CDR2 YYNGEE. The CDR3 totals 15 residues. After removal of 3 bases from V and 1 base from J, the junction contained 6 bases not matched to a gene. The chain's CDR3 is CASSERQGANTEAFF. In DNA, the CDR3 is TGTGCCAGCAGCGAGAGACAGGGCGCGAACACTGAAGCTTTCTTT.

The rearrangement uses TRBV29-1 and TRBJ1-2, with TRBD1 as a possible D gene (5 bases). Trimming left V 2 bases short and J 2 bases short, with 12 bases between. The germline V gene encodes CDR1 SQVTM and CDR2 ANQGSEA. The CDR3 is made up of 14 amino acids. The CDR3 is CSVERGRANYGYTF. Here the CDR3 DNA reads TGCAGCGTTGAAAGGGGCAGGGCAAACTATGGCTACACCTTC.

In nucleotides, the CDR3 is TGTGCCAGTAGTTCGGGACTAGCGGGAGATGGGTACATTCAGTACTTC. Its protein product is CASSSGLAGDGYIQYF. The V and J genes are TRBV19 and TRBJ2-4; 14 bases fit TRBD2. Losses at the gene ends were 5 bases for V and 8 bases for J; bases not matched to a gene: 8. The CDR3 runs 16 residues. CDR1 is LNHDA, CDR2 SQIVND, per germline (reference sequence). The full variable domain, rest sourced from reference TRBV19 and TRBJ2-4, is DGGITQSPKYLFRKEGQNVTLSCEQNLNHDAMYWYRQDPGQGLRLIYYSQIVNDFQKGDIAEGYSVSREKKESFPLTVTSAQKNPTAFYLCASSSGLAGDGYIQYFGAGTRLSVL.

V and J are TRBV6-1 and TRBJ1-5; TRBD1 matches at 9 bases. V shed 1 base and J 2 bases; nucleotides not matched to a gene: 12. The CDR3 runs 19 residues. Germline-derived CDR1 and CDR2 are MNHNS and SASEGT. This chain's CDR3 is CASSEVITGGRSGNQPQHF. The CDR3 DNA follows: TGTGCCAGCAGTGAAGTAATAACAGGGGGCCGATCTGGCAATCAGCCCCAGCATTTT.